These T cell receptor beta chains were read from a single sample in a study of cytomegalovirus exposure and HLA in healthy donors. Data came from immunoSEQ multiplex PCR; TCRdb stores just in-frame clones and leaves some out. The table has under 200,000 clones, about 77% seen once. Sequencing used PBMCs. The origin of the receptors is a man in his sixties in good health and CMV-seronegative. Both conserved end residues are trimmed from each CDR3. D genes are given only for firm matches.

>TRBV5-4|TRBJ1-2|-
ASSPPLTRENYP
>TRBV29-1|TRBJ1-2|-
SVEHYEKNYGYT
>TRBV6-4|TRBJ2-2|TRBD2
ASSDNGTSGRGNTGELF
>TRBV6-1|TRBJ1-2|-
ASSVLYGYT
>TRBV10-3|TRBJ1-1|TRBD1
AAGARTGGLAF
>TRBV7-9|TRBJ2-2|TRBD2
ASSPQTSSGELF
>TRBV2|TRBJ1-2|-
ASSEDGGFYGYT
>TRBV30|TRBJ1-2|-
AWTVNYGYT
>TRBV6-6|TRBJ2-2|-
ASSSKNTGELF
>TRBV5-6|TRBJ1-2|TRBD1
ASTEGQVFGYT
>TRBV18|TRBJ2-5|TRBD1
ASSPRTGQETQY
>TRBV28|TRBJ2-3|TRBD2
ASSSGGRVTDTQY
>TRBV20-1|TRBJ1-1|TRBD1
SAPGQAKAF
>TRBV25-1|TRBJ2-1|TRBD2
ASRASGPATEQF
>TRBV19|TRBJ1-1|-
ASSKRGYDAEAF
>TRBV10-3|TRBJ1-3|-
AISDQQGGGNTIY
>TRBV28|TRBJ2-7|-
ASSPGGSSYEQY
>TRBV27|TRBJ1-1|-
ASSLQRRGTEAF
>TRBV9|TRBJ1-5|-
ASSVVSRRGGLGPQH
>TRBV27|TRBJ1-2|TRBD1
ASSLFGMVRGDGYT
>TRBV4-2|TRBJ2-7|TRBD2
ASSPEEVSGVSYEQY
>TRBV9|TRBJ1-2|TRBD1
ASSTPGQGKLINYGYT
>TRBV5-4|TRBJ2-7|TRBD1
ASRAGGLLEQY
>TRBV9|TRBJ1-5|-
ASSVGGNNQPQH
>TRBV9|TRBJ2-7|TRBD1
ASSTGTGDEQY
>TRBV4-1|TRBJ1-1|-
ASSPGQQEAF
>TRBV10-2|TRBJ2-6|-
ASKRETGSSGANVLT
>TRBV5-1|TRBJ1-1|TRBD1
ASSLSGGQIRPEAF
>TRBV5-1|TRBJ2-7|-
ASSLSGSIYEQY
>TRBV6-5|TRBJ2-7|TRBD1
ASRVQGVPYEQY
>TRBV9|TRBJ2-1|TRBD2
ASSVVPSGRSSNEQF
>TRBV7-9|TRBJ2-5|TRBD2
ASSPLAGVGETQY
>TRBV4-2|TRBJ2-2|-
ASSQVMGGSGELF
>TRBV7-8|TRBJ2-2|TRBD1
ASSPRDRAGIGELF
>TRBV6-1|TRBJ1-1|-
ASSEKRIGANTEAF
>TRBV9|TRBJ2-3|-
ASSVGGDLVMDTQY
>TRBV6-6|TRBJ2-3|-
ASSYGKGLPTDTQY
>TRBV4-1|TRBJ2-3|-
ASSQTGSTDTQY
>TRBV6-1|TRBJ2-1|TRBD1
ASSAASSGGRQF
>TRBV9|TRBJ2-3|TRBD2
ASSVGIAGDGTDTQY
>TRBV6-1|TRBJ1-6|-
ASTEGTYNSPLH
>TRBV2|TRBJ1-2|TRBD1
ASKRDRDYGYT
>TRBV19|TRBJ1-4|TRBD1
ASSEQGANEKLF
>TRBV2|TRBJ2-6|-
ASSEGRQAYSGANVLT
>TRBV9|TRBJ1-2|-
ASSVGGSGYGYT
>TRBV6-6|TRBJ2-7|TRBD2
ASSGGGREQY
>TRBV19|TRBJ2-1|-
ASISSHNEQF
>TRBV6-1|TRBJ2-1|-
ASSEALQGNEQF
>TRBV7-6|TRBJ2-2|-
ASSSGGAGAGELF
>TRBV10-3|TRBJ2-1|-
AISVTPQNNEQF
>TRBV2|TRBJ1-2|-
ASSSGVGYGYT